A selection of T cell receptor beta chains follows, all from one sample in a study of blood T cells in healthy people across ages. Via MiXCR, TCRdb re-called the 5' RACE reads, giving one row per CDR3 protein. The sample consists of over 950,000 distinct CDR3 sequences, around two fifths of them appearing once. The sample was blood. All receptors come from a man younger than 35 in good health. Each CDR3 is given with its conserved first and last residue. A D gene is named only where the DNA matches it firmly. Where a row states a size, it is once, few, many or the class of an expanded clone; other rows omit it.

CDR3aa	CDR3nt	abundance	j_gene	d_gene	v_gene
CASSLPGGHNEQFF	TGTGCCAGCAGCTTACCAGGGGGTCACAATGAGCAGTTCTTC	many	TRBJ2-1	TRBD1	TRBV7-2
CSVRYRDYGYTF	TGCAGCGTGCGCTACAGGGACTATGGCTACACCTTC	NA	TRBJ1-2	NA	TRBV29-1
CASSFLDLGGTDTQYF	TGTGCCAGCAGCTTCCTGGACTTGGGTGGGACAGATACGCAGTATTTT	NA	TRBJ2-3	NA	TRBV7-9
CASSGLGPWGAFF	TGTGCCAGCAGTGGATTGGGACCATGGGGAGCTTTCTTT	NA	TRBJ1-1	NA	TRBV12-3/TRBV12-4
CASSELGVGNQPQHF	TGTGCCAGCAGTGAATTGGGAGTAGGGAATCAGCCCCAGCATTTT	NA	TRBJ1-5	NA	TRBV6-1
CSASPTSGGTDTQYF	TGCAGCGCCTCTCCGACTAGCGGGGGAACAGATACGCAGTATTTT	few	TRBJ2-3	TRBD2	TRBV29-1
CASSLSWDSNQPQHF	TGTGCCAGCAGTTTATCGTGGGACAGCAATCAGCCCCAGCATTTT	NA	TRBJ1-5	NA	TRBV27
CASSQGQASLDTEAFF	TGTGCCAGCAGTCAAGGACAGGCTAGTTTGGACACTGAAGCTTTCTTT	NA	TRBJ1-1	TRBD1	TRBV28
CASSLSRTGISNQPQHF	TGTGCCAGCAGTTTATCGAGGACAGGGATTAGCAATCAGCCCCAGCATTTT	NA	TRBJ1-5	TRBD1	TRBV27
CASSLGFRGNTEAFF	TGTGCCAGCAGCTTAGGTTTCAGGGGGAACACTGAAGCTTTCTTT	NA	TRBJ1-1	NA	TRBV7-2
CASSFTGGGYTF	TGTGCCAGCAGCTTTACCGGTGGGGGCTACACCTTC	NA	TRBJ1-2	NA	TRBV5-6
CASSLTSGRGYTF	TGTGCCAGCAGCCTCACATCAGGGAGAGGCTACACCTTC	few	TRBJ1-2	NA	TRBV3-1
CASSYAGGVGGYTF	TGTGCCAGCAGTTACGCAGGGGGTGTTGGAGGCTACACCTTC	NA	TRBJ1-2	TRBD1	TRBV6-5
CASSPFDRAYEQYF	TGCGCCAGCAGCCCATTCGACAGGGCCTACGAGCAGTACTTC	NA	TRBJ2-7	TRBD1	TRBV5-1
CASSLGSGGSYNEQYF	TGTGCCAGCAGCTTAGGTAGCGGGGGCTCCTACAATGAGCAGTACTTC	NA	TRBJ2-5	TRBD2	TRBV7-2
CSAEGQGKETQYF	TGCAGTGCCGAGGGACAGGGAAAAGAGACCCAGTACTTC	NA	TRBJ2-5	TRBD1	TRBV20-1
CASSFRGGYSSETQYF	TGTGCCAGCAGTTTCAGAGGGGGCTATTCCTCGGAGACCCAGTACTTC	NA	TRBJ2-5	TRBD1	TRBV12-3/TRBV12-4
CASSRGQLSDSPLHF	TGTGCCAGCAGCAGGGGACAGCTCTCTGATTCACCCCTCCACTTT	NA	TRBJ1-6	TRBD1	TRBV6-1
CASRLSSGGKNVQFF	TGTGCCAGCAGACTGTCCAGCGGGGGCAAAAATGTGCAGTTCTTC	NA	TRBJ2-1	TRBD2	TRBV7-8
CASSLTSQGWLAEAFF	TGTGCCAGCAGCTTAACATCTCAGGGTTGGTTGGCTGAAGCTTTCTTT	few	TRBJ1-1	NA	TRBV7-8
CASSPRGTATRYF	TGTGCCAGTAGCCCCCGGGGGACAGCTACGCGGTATTTT	NA	TRBJ2-3	NA	TRBV19
CASSLATGNPYGYTF	TGTGCCAGCAGCTTAGCTACAGGGAACCCCTATGGCTACACCTTC	NA	TRBJ1-2	NA	TRBV7-2
CAWSVPRGYGYTF	TGTGCCTGGAGTGTACCACGCGGCTATGGCTACACCTTC	few	TRBJ1-2	NA	TRBV30
CASSSPERVAGELFF	TGTGCCAGCAGTTCCCCCGAGAGGGTAGCCGGGGAGCTGTTTTTT	NA	TRBJ2-2	NA	TRBV6-5
CASRAGTAPINTF	TGTGCCAGCAGGGCCGGGACAGCCCCAATAAACACCTTC	few	TRBJ1-2	TRBD1	TRBV2
CASSSIHSGSPYNEQFF	TGTGCCAGCAGTTCGATACATAGCGGGAGCCCCTACAATGAGCAGTTCTTC	NA	TRBJ2-1	TRBD2	TRBV27
CASSVDRSYEQYF	TGTGCCAGCAGCGTAGACCGATCCTACGAGCAGTACTTC	medium-sized	TRBJ2-7	NA	TRBV5-1
CASSEMTGVNTEAFF	TGTGCCAGCAGCGAGATGACAGGGGTGAACACTGAAGCTTTCTTT	few	TRBJ1-1	TRBD1	TRBV9
CASSQVGGHDEQFF	TGCGCCAGCAGCCAAGTAGGGGGACATGATGAGCAGTTCTTC	many	TRBJ2-1	NA	TRBV4-3
CASSLGGAQETQYF	TGTGCCAGCAGTTTAGGAGGGGCCCAAGAGACCCAGTACTTC	many	TRBJ2-5	NA	TRBV12-3/TRBV12-4
CASSWGTGNYEQYF	TGTGCCAGCAGCTGGGGGACAGGGAACTACGAGCAGTACTTC	NA	TRBJ2-7	TRBD1	TRBV5-6
CSARDSRGQGAVKSEAFF	TGCAGTGCTAGAGATTCTCGGGGACAGGGGGCCGTCAAGTCTGAAGCTTTCTTT	NA	TRBJ1-1	TRBD1	TRBV20-1
CASSLDPGGYEQYF	TGTGCCAGCAGCTTAGACCCAGGGGGCTACGAGCAGTACTTC	few	TRBJ2-7	TRBD1	TRBV7-2
CASSPARAANTGELFF	TGCGCCAGCAGCCCGGCACGGGCAGCGAACACCGGGGAGCTGTTTTTT	NA	TRBJ2-2	NA	TRBV5-1
CASSLEVGWNTEAFF	TGTGCCAGCAGCTTAGAGGTAGGGTGGAACACTGAAGCTTTCTTT	few	TRBJ1-1	NA	TRBV7-2
CASSLTPGVDGYTF	TGTGCCAGCAGCTTAACGCCCGGGGTTGATGGCTACACCTTC	NA	TRBJ1-2	NA	TRBV7-6
CASMSPSTDTQYF	TGTGCCAGCATGTCCCCTAGCACAGATACGCAGTATTTT	many	TRBJ2-3	NA	TRBV6-2/TRBV6-3
CASSIGGAGKLFF	TGTGCCAGCAGTATAGGGGGCGCGGGGAAACTGTTTTTT	NA	TRBJ1-4	TRBD1	TRBV27
CASSISGVGYTF	TGTGCCAGTAGCATCTCAGGGGTTGGCTACACCTTC	few	TRBJ1-2	NA	TRBV19
CASSTTRGKYEQYF	TGTGCCAGCAGTACGACACGGGGTAAATACGAGCAGTACTTC	few	TRBJ2-7	NA	TRBV27
CASSSPGRGNQPQHF	TGTGCCAGCAGTTCTCCGGGAAGGGGCAATCAGCCCCAGCATTTT	NA	TRBJ1-5	NA	TRBV12-3/TRBV12-4
CASGRGQDTGELFF	TGTGCCAGTGGGAGGGGGCAGGACACCGGGGAGCTGTTTTTT	NA	TRBJ2-2	NA	TRBV7-2
CASRKTGLKETQYF	TGTGCCAGCAGGAAGACAGGGTTGAAGGAGACCCAGTACTTC	NA	TRBJ2-5	TRBD1	TRBV2
CASSFGTASSYNEQYF	TGTGCCAGCAGCTTCGGGACGGCGAGCTCCTACAATGAGCAGTACTTC	NA	TRBJ2-7	NA	TRBV5-6
CASSGGQSGDTQYF	TGTGCCAGCAGTGGGGGACAATCGGGAGATACGCAGTATTTT	NA	TRBJ2-3	NA	TRBV25-1
CASSYHKAVETQYF	TGTGCCAGCAGTTACCACAAAGCGGTGGAAACGCAGTATTTT	NA	TRBJ2-3	NA	TRBV6-2/TRBV6-3
CSASPLGTGGVYEQYF	TGCAGTGCTAGCCCCCTAGGGACAGGGGGCGTTTACGAGCAGTACTTC	NA	TRBJ2-7	TRBD1	TRBV20-1
CASSLVGEGKLFF	TGTGCCAGCAGCTTAGTGGGGGAGGGAAAACTGTTTTTT	NA	TRBJ1-4	NA	TRBV7-2
CSARDYLGRPNYGYTF	TGCAGTGCTAGAGATTATTTAGGGCGGCCTAACTATGGCTACACCTTC	few	TRBJ1-2	NA	TRBV20-1
CASNNGISNEQFF	TGTGCCAGCAATAACGGGATATCCAATGAGCAGTTCTTC	NA	TRBJ2-1	NA	TRBV27
CASRIDSYQPQHF	TGTGCCAGCAGGATCGACAGTTATCAGCCCCAGCATTTT	NA	TRBJ1-5	NA	TRBV28
CASSFVGNTEAFF	TGTGCCAGCAGTTTTGTCGGCAACACTGAAGCTTTCTTT	few	TRBJ1-1	NA	TRBV12-3/TRBV12-4
CASSSSGTGYSASYGYTF	TGCGCCAGCAGCTCATCCGGGACAGGGTATTCGGCCTCCTATGGCTACACCTTC	NA	TRBJ1-2	TRBD1	TRBV5-1
CASSIPLPWVAEKDTQYF	TGTGCCAGCAGTATACCGCTCCCTTGGGTAGCTGAGAAAGATACGCAGTATTTT	few	TRBJ2-3	NA	TRBV6-2/TRBV6-3